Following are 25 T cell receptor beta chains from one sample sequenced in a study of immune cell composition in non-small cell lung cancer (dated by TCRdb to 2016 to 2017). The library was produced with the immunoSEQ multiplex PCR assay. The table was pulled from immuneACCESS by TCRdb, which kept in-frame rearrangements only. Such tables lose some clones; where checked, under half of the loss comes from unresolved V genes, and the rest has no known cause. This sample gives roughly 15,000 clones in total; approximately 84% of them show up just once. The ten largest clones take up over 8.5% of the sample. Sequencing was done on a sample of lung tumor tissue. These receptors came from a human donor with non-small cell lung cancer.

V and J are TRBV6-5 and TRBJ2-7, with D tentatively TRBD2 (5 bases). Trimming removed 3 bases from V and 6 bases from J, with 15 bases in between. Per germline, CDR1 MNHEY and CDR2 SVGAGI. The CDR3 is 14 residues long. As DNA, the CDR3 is TGTGCCAGCAGTTATGACTACCCGGGTAGCGAGCAGTACTTC. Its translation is CASSYDYPGSEQYF.

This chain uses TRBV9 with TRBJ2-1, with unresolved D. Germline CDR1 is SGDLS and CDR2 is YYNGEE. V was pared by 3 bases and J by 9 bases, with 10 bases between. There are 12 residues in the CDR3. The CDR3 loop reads CASSASSTEQFF. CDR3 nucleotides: TGTGCCAGCAGCGCCAGTTCCACTGAGCAGTTCTTC.

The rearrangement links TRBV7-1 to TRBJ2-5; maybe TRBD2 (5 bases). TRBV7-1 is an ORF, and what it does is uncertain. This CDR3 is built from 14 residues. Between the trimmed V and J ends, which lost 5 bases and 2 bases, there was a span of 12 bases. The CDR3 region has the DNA TGTGCCAGCAGCACGACGCAGCGGCAAGAGACCCAGTACTTC. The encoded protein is CASSTTQRQETQYF.

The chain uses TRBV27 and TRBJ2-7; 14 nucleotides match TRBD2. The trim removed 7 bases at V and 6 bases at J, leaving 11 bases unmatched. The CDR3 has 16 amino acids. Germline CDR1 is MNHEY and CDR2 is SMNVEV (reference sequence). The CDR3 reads CASTTLGGTSGSEQYF. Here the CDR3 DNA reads TGTGCCAGCACCACTTTGGGCGGGACTAGCGGGAGCGAGCAGTACTTC.

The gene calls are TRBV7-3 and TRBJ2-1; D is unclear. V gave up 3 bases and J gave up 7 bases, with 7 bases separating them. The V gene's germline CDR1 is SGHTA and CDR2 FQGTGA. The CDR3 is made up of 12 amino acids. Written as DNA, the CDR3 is TGTGCCAGCAGCTTTGCTGGTAATGAGCAGTTCTTC. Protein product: CASSFAGNEQFF.

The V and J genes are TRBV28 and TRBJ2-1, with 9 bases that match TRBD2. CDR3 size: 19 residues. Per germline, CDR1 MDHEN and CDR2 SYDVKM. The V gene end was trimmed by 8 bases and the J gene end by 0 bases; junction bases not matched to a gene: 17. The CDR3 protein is CASRRGPAAGGRSYNEQFF. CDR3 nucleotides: TGTGCCAGCCGCCGAGGCCCAGCAGCGGGAGGACGCTCCTACAATGAGCAGTTCTTC.

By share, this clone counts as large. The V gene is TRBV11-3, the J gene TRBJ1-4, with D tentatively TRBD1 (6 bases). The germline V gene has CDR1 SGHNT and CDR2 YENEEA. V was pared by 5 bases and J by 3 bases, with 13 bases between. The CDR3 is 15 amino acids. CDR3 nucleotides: TGTGCCAGCAGCATTACAGGGATTGCTAATGAAAAACTGTTTTTT. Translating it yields CASSITGIANEKLFF.

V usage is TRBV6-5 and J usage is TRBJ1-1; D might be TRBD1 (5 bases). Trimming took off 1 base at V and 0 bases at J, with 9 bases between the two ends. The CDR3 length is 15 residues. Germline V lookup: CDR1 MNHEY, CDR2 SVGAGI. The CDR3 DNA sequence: TGTGCCAGCAGTTACTGGGGGACCATGAACACTGAAGCTTTCTTT. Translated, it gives CASSYWGTMNTEAFF.

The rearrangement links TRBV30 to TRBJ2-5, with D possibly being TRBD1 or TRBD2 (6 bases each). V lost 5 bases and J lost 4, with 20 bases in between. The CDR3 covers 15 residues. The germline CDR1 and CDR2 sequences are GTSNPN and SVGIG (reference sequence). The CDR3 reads CAWVARGEVRETQYF. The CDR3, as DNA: TGTGCCTGGGTTGCGAGGGGGGAGGTCCGAGAGACCCAGTACTTC.

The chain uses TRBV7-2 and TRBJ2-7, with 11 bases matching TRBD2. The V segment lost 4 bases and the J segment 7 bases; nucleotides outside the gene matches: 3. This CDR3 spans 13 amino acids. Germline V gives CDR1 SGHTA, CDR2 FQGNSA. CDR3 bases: TGTGCCAGCAGCTCGAGACTAGCGGGGGAGCAGTACTTC. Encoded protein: CASSSRLAGEQYF.

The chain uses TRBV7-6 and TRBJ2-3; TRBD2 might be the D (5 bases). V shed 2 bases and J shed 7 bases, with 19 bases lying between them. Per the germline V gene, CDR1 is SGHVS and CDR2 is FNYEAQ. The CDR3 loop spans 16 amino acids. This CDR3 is CASSLYSRGSTNTQYF. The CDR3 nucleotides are TGTGCCAGCAGCTTATACAGTCGGGGATCCACGAATACGCAGTATTTT.

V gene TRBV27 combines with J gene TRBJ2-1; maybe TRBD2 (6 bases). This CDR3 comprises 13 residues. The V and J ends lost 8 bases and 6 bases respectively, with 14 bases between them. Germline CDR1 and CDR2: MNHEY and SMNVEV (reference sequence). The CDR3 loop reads CASSQLGGNEQFF. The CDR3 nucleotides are TGTGCCAGCTCTCAATTGGGGGGCAATGAGCAGTTCTTC.

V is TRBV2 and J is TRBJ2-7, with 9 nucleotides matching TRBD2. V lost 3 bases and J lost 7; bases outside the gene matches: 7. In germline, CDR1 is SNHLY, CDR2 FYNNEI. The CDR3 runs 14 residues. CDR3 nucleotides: TGTGCCAGCAGTGATCTGGTAGCGGGGGTTGAGCAGTACTTC. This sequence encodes CASSDLVAGVEQYF. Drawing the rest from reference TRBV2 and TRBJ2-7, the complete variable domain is EPEVTQTPSHQVTQMGQEVILRCVPISNHLYFYWYRQILGQKVEFLVSFYNNEISEKSEIFDDQFSVERPDGSNFTLKIRSTKLEDSAMYFCASSDLVAGVEQYFGPGTRLTVT.

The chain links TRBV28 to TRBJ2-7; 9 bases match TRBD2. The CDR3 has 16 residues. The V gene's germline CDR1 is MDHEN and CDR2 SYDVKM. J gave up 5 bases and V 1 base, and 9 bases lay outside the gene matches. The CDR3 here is CASSLSVAGVGNEQYF. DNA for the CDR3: TGTGCCAGCAGTTTATCAGTAGCGGGAGTCGGCAACGAGCAGTACTTC. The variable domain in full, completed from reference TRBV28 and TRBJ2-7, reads DVKVTQSSRYLVKRTGEKVFLECVQDMDHENMFWYRQDPGLGLRLIYFSYDVKMKEKGDIPEGYSVSREKKERFSLILESASTNQTSMYLCASSLSVAGVGNEQYFGPGTRLTVT.

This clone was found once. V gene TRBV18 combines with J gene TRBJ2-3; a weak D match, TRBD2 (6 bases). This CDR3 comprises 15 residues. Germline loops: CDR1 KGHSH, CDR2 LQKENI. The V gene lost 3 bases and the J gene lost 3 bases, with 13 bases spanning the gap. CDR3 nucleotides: TGTGCCAGCTCACCCTCGACTAGTGGAACAGATACGCAGTATTTT. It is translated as CASSPSTSGTDTQYF.

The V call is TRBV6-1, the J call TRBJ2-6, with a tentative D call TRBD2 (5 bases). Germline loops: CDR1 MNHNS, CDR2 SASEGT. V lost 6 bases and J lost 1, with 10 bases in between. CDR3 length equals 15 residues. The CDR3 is CASRELVSGANVLTF. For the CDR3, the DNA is TGTGCCAGCAGGGAACTAGTATCTGGGGCCAACGTCCTGACTTTC.

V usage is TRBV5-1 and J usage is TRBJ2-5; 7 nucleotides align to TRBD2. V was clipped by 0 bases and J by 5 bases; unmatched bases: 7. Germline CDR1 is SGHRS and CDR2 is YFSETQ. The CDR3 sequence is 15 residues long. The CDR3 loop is CASSLASGMGETQYF. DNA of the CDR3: TGCGCCAGCAGCTTGGCCAGCGGGATGGGGGAGACCCAGTACTTC. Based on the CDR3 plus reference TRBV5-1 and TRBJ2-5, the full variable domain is KAGVTQTPRYLIKTRGQQVTLSCSPISGHRSVSWYQQTPGQGLQFLFEYFSETQRNKGNFPGRFSGRQFSNSRSEMNVSTLELGDSALYLCASSLASGMGETQYFGPGTRLLVL.

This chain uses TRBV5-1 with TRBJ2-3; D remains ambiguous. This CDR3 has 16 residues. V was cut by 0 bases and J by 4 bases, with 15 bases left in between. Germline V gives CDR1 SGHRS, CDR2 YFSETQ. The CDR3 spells CASSLVGPSRSDTQYF. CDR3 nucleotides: TGCGCCAGCAGCTTGGTCGGTCCCTCCAGGTCAGATACGCAGTATTTT. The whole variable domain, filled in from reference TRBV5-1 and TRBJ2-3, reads KAGVTQTPRYLIKTRGQQVTLSCSPISGHRSVSWYQQTPGQGLQFLFEYFSETQRNKGNFPGRFSGRQFSNSRSEMNVSTLELGDSALYLCASSLVGPSRSDTQYFGPGTRLTVL.

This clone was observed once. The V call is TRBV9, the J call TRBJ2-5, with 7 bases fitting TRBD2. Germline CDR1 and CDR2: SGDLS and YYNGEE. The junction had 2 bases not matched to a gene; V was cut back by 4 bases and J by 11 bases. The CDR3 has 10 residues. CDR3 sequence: CASSPREQYF. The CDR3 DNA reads TGTGCCAGCAGCCCGCGGGAGCAGTACTTC.

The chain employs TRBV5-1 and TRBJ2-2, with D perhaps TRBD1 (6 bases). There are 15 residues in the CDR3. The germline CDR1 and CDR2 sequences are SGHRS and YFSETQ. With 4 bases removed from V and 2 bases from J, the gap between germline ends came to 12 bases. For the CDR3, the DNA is TGCGCCAGCAGCCTGGGACACCAAAACACCGGGGAGCTGTTTTTT. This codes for CASSLGHQNTGELFF.

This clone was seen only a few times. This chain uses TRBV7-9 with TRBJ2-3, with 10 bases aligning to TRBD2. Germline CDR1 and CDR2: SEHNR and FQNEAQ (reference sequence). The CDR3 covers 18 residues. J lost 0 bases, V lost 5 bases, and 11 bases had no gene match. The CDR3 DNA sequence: TGTGCCAGCAGCCCGGGCCTAGCGGGAGTTTCAAGCACAGATACGCAGTATTTT. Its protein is CASSPGLAGVSSTDTQYF. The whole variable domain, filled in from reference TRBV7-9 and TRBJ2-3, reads DTGVSQNPRHKITKRGQNVTFRCDPISEHNRLYWYRQTLGQGPEFLTYFQNEAQLEKSRLLSDRFSAERPKGSFSTLEIQRTEQGDSAMYLCASSPGLAGVSSTDTQYFGPGTRLTVL.

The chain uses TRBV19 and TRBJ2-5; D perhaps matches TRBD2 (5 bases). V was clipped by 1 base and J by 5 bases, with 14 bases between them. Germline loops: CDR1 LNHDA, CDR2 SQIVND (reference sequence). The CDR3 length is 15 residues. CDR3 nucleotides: TGTGCCAGTAGTATAGTAGCGCGGGCGGACGAGACCCAGTACTTC. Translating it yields CASSIVARADETQYF.

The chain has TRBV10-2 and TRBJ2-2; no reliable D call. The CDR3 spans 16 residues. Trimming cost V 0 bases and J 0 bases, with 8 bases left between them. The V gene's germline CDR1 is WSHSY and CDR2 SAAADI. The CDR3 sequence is CASSESSASNTGELFF. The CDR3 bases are TGCGCCAGCAGTGAGTCGTCAGCCTCGAACACCGGGGAGCTGTTTTTT.

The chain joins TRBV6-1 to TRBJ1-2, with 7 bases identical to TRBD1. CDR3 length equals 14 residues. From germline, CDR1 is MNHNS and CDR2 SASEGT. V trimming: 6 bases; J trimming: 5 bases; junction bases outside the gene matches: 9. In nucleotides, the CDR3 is TGTGCCAGCAGGAAAACAGGGGACGCGTATGGCTACACCTTC. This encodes CASRKTGDAYGYTF.

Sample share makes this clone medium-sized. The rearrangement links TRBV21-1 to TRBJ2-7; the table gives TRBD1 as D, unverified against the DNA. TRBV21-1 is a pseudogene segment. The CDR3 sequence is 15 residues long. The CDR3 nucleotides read TGTGCCAGCAGCAAACCGGCGCACCCGTCCACAGTGGAGTACTTC. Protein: CASSKPAHPSTVEYF.